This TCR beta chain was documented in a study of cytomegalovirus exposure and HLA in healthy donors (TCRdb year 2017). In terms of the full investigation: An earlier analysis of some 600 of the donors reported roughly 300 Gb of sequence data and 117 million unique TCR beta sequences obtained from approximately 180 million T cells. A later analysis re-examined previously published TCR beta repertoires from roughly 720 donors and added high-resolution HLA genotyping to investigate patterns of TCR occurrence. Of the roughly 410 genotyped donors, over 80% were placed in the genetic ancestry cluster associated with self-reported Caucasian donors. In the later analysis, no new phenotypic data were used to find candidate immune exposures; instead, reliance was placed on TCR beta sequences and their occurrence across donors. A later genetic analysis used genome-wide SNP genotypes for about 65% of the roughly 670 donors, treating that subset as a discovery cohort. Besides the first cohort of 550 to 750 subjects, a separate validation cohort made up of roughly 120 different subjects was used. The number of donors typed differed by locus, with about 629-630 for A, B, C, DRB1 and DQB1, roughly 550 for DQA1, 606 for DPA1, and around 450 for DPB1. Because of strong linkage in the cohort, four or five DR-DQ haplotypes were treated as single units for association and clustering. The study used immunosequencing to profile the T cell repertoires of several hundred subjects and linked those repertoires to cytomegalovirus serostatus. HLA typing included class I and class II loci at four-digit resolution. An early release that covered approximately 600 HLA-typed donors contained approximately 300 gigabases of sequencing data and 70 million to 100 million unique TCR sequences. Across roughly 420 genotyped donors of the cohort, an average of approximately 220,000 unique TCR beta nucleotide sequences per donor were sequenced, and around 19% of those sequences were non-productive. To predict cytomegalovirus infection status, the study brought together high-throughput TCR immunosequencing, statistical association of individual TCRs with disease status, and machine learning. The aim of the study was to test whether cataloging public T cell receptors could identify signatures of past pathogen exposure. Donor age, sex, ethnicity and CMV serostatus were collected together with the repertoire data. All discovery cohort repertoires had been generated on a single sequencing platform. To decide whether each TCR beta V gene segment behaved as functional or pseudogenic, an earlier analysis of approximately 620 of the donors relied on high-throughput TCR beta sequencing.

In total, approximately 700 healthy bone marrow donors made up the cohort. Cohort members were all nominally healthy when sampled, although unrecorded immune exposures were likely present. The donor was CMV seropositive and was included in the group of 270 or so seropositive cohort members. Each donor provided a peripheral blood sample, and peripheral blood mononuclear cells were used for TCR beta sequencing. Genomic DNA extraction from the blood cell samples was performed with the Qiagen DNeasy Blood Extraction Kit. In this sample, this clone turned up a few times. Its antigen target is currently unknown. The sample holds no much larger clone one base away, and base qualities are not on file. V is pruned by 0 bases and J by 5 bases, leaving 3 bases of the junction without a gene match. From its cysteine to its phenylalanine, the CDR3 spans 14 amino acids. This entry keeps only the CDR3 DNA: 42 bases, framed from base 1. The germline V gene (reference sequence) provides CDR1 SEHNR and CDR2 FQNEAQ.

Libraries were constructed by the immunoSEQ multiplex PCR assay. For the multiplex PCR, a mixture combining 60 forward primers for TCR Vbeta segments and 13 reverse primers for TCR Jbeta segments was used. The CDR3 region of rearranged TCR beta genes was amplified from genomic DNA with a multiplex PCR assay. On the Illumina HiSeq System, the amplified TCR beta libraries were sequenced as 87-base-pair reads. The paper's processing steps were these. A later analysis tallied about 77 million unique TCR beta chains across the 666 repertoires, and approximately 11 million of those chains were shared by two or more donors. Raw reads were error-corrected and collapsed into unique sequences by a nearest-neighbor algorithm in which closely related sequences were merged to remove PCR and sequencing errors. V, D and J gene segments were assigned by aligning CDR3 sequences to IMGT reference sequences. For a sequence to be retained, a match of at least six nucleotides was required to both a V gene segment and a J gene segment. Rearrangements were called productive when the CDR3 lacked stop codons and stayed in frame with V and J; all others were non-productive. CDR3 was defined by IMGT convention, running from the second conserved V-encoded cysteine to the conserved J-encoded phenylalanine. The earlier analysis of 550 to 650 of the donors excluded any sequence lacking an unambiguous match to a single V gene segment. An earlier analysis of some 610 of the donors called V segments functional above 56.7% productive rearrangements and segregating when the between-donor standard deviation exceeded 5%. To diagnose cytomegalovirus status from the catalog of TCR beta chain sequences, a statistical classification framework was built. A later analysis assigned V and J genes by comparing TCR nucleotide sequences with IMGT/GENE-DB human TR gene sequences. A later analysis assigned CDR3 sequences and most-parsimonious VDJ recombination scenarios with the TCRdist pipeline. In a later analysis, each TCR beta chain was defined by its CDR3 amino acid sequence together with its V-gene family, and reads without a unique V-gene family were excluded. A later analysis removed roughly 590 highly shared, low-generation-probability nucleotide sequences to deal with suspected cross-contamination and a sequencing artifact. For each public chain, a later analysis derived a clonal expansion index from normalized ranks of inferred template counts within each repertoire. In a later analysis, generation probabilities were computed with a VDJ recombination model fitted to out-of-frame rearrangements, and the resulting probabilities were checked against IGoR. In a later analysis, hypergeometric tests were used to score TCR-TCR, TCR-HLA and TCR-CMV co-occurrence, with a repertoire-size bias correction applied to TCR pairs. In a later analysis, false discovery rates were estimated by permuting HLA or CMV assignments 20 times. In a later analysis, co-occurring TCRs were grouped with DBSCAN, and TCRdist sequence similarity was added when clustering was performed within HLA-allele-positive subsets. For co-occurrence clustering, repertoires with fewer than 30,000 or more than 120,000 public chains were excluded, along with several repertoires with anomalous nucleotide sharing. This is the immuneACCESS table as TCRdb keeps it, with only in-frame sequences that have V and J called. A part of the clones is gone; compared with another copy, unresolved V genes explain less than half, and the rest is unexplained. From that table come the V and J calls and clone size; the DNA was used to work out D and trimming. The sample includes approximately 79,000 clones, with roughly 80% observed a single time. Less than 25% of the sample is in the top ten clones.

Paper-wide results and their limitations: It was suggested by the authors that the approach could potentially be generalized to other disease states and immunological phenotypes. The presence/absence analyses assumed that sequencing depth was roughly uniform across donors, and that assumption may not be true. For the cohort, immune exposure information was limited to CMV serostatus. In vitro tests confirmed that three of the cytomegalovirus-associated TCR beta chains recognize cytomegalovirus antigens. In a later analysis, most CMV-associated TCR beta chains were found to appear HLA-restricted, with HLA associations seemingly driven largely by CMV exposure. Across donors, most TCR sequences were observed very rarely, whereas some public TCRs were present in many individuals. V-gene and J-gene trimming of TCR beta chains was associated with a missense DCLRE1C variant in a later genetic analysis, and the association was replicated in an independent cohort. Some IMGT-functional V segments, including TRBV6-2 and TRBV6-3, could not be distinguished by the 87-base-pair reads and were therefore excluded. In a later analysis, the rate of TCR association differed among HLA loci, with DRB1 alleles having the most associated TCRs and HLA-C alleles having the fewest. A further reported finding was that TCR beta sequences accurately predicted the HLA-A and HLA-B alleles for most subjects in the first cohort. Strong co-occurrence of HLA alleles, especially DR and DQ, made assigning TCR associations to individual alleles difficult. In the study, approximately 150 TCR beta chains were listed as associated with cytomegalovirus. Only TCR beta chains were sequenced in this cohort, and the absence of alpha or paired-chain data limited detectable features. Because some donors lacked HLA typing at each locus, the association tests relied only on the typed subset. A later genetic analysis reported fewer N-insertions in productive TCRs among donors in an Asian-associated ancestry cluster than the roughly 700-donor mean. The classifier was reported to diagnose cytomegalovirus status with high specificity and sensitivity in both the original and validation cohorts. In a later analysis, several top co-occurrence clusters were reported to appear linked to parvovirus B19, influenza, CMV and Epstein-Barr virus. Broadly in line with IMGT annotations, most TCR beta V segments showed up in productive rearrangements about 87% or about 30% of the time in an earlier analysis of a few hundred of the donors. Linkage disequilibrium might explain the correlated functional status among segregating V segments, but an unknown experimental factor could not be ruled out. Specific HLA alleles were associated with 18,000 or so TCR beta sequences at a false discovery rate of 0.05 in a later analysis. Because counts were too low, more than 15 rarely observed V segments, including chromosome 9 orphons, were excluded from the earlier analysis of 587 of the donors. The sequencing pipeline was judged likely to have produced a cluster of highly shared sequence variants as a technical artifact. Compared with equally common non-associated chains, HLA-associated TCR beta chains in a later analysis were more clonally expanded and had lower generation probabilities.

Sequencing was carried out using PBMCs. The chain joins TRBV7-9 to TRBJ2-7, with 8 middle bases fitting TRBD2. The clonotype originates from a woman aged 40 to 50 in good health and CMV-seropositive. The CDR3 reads CASSLAAGANEQYF. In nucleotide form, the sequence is TGTGCCAGCAGCTTAGCAGCGGGAGCCAACGAGCAGTACTTC.